The 4 T cell receptor beta chains below were found in one sample sequenced in a study of cytomegalovirus exposure and HLA in healthy donors. Clones were read by immunoSEQ multiplex PCR, and TCRdb kept only the in-frame ones, dropping some. The sample holds 100,000 or so clones, roughly 87% seen once. The sample consisted of PBMCs. These receptors originate from a man between 18 and 35 years old in good health and CMV-seropositive.

CDR3 bases: TGTGCCAGCAGCTCTGGACAGCACAATGAGCAGTTCTTC. Amino acids: CASSSGQHNEQFF. This chain uses TRBV7-2 with TRBJ2-1; possibly TRBD1 for D (6 bases). Trimming took off 4 bases at V and 5 bases at J, with 9 bases between the two ends. CDR3 length: 13 amino acids. Per the germline V gene, CDR1 is SGHTA and CDR2 is FQGNSA.

The chain has TRBV4-1 and TRBJ2-1; the D gene is possibly TRBD2 (5 bases). Germline-derived CDR1 and CDR2 are MGHRA and YSYEKL. The germline V and J ends were trimmed by 0 bases and 1 base, with 10 bases remaining between them. The CDR3 sequence is 16 residues long. In DNA form, the CDR3 reads TGCGCCAGCAGCCAAGATCTCAGCGGATCCTACAATGAGCAGTTCTTC. It codes for CASSQDLSGSYNEQFF.

The chain combines TRBV18 with TRBJ2-3; no clear D gene. The CDR3 has 15 amino acids. Per the germline V gene, CDR1 is KGHSH and CDR2 is LQKENI. V lost 5 bases to trimming and J lost 2 bases, with 14 bases between them. CDR3 sequence (DNA): TGTGCCAGCTCAAAACTGAGAGCTCTCACAGATACGCAGTATTTT. Residues: CASSKLRALTDTQYF. Full variable domain (outside the CDR3, taken from reference TRBV18 and TRBJ2-3): NAGVMQNPRHLVRRRGQEARLRCSPMKGHSHVYWYRQLPEEGLKFMVYLQKENIIDESGMPKERFSAEFPKEGPSILRIQQVVRGDSAAYFCASSKLRALTDTQYFGPGTRLTVL.

This clone was counted once. V gene TRBV4-1 combines with J gene TRBJ2-1, with D maybe TRBD1 (5 bases). The V end lost 0 bases, the J end lost 2 bases, and 14 bases lay between the germline ends. CDR3 length equals 17 residues. Germline CDR1 reads MGHRA; CDR2 reads YSYEKL. CDR3 protein: CASSQDLRSGTYNEQFF. CDR3 nucleotides: TGCGCCAGCAGCCAAGATCTTCGGTCAGGGACCTACAATGAGCAGTTCTTC.